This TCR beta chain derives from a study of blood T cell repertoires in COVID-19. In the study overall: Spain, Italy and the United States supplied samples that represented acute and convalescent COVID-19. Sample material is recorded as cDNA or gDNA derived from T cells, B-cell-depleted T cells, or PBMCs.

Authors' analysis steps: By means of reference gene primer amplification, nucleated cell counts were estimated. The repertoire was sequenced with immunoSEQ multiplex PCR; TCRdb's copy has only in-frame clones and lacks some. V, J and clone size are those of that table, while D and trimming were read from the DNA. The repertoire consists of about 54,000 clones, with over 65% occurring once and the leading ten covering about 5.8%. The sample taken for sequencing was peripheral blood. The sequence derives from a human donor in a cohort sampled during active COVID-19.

The CDR3 sequence: CASSGGQPKIISGANVLTF. CDR3 nucleotides: TGTGCCAGCAGTGGAGGACAGCCTAAGATAATCTCTGGGGCCAACGTCCTGACTTTC. This rearrangement joins TRBV2 to TRBJ2-6, with D tentatively TRBD1 (6 bases). In germline, CDR1 is SNHLY, CDR2 FYNNEI. Trimming took off 4 bases at V and 0 bases at J, with 19 bases between the two ends. The CDR3 has 19 amino acids.